These 22 T cell receptor beta chains were sequenced from one sample in a study of blood T cells in healthy people across ages. Together with a sample-barcoded 5' primer, a J-beta primer mix was included in a second PCR lasting about 6 to 11 cycles. TCRdb recomputed calls from the 5' RACE reads with MiXCR, one row per CDR3 protein. This table has hundreds of thousands of distinct CDR3 sequences, around 36% appearing once. The source material was blood. All receptors come from a man younger than 35 in good health.

The table lists this clonotype with many counts. J is TRBJ2-3 and V is TRBV29-1; unclear D gene. V shed 1 base and J shed 3 bases, with 8 bases lying between them. The germline CDR1 and CDR2 sequences are SQVTM and ANQGSEA. The CDR3 runs to 13 residues. The CDR3 spells CSVEVVRTDTQYF. CDR3 bases: TGCAGCGTTGAAGTGGTCCGGACAGATACGCAGTATTTT.

V gene TRBV2 combines with J gene TRBJ2-1; tentatively, D is TRBD2 (7 bases). The ends were cut back, 1 base at V and 5 bases at J, with 15 bases in the middle. The CDR3 is 16 amino acids. CDR1 and CDR2 (germline): SNHLY, FYNNEI. The CDR3 protein is CASSEGGAGADNEQFF. CDR3 DNA sequence: TGTGCCAGCAGTGAAGGAGGTGCGGGGGCCGACAATGAGCAGTTCTTC.

Concerning this clonotype: The junction departs from the called germline gene at one end, perhaps through a read error. V gene TRBV7-9 combines with J gene TRBJ2-1, with 9 bases matching TRBD1. The length of the CDR3 is 15 residues. Germline V CDR1 and CDR2: SEHNR, FQNEAQ (reference sequence). The CDR3 region is CAGSLAQGARNEQFF. The CDR3 nucleotides read TGTGCCGGCAGCTTGGCACAGGGGGCGAGGAATGAGCAGTTCTTC. The full variable domain, with the rest looked up from reference TRBV7-9 and TRBJ2-1, is DTGVSQNPRHKITKRGQNVTFRCDPISEHNRLYWYRQTLGQGPEFLTYFQNEAQLEKSRLLSDRFSAERPKGSFSTLEIQRTEQGDSAMYLCAGSLAQGARNEQFFGPGTRLTVL.

The chain combines TRBV4-1 with TRBJ2-4, with D possibly being TRBD1 or TRBD2 (5 bases each). Trimming took 4 bases from V and 1 from J, leaving 17 bases between them. The germline V gene encodes CDR1 MGHRA and CDR2 YSYEKL. The CDR3 is 17 residues long. CDR3 amino acids: CASSPRLGDLAKNIQYF. CDR3 bases: TGCGCCAGCAGCCCGCGGTTGGGGGATTTGGCCAAAAACATTCAGTACTTC.

Points on this clonotype: One end of the junction varies from germline; a read error may be responsible. The CDR3 bases are TGTACCAGCAGCTTGGGGGGGGTTACGGTAGAGCAGTACTTC. Protein sequence: CTSSLGGVTVEQYF. V gene TRBV5-5 combines with J gene TRBJ2-5, with 7 bases identical to TRBD2. The length of the CDR3 is 14 residues. CDR1 and CDR2 (germline): SGHKS, YYEKEE (reference sequence).

V usage is TRBV10-3 and J usage is TRBJ2-7, with 10 bases that match TRBD2. V lost 0 bases and J lost 2; bases outside the gene matches: 4. In germline, CDR1 is ENHRY, CDR2 SYGVKD. CDR3 size: 16 residues. CDR3 DNA: TGTGCCATCAGTGAGTCCCCGACTAGCGGGCCCTACGAGCAGTACTTC. Its protein product is CAISESPTSGPYEQYF.

This rearrangement joins TRBV5-1 to TRBJ2-1; D is unclear. V was pared by 0 bases and J by 7 bases, with 8 bases between. The CDR3 has 13 amino acids. Per the germline V gene, CDR1 is SGHRS and CDR2 is YFSETQ. The CDR3 DNA is TGCGCCAGCAGCTTGGATATGAGGAATGAGCAGTTCTTC. Protein: CASSLDMRNEQFF.

In this sample, this clonotype turned up a few times. The J gene is TRBJ1-5, the V gene TRBV7-2; unclear D gene. The germline CDR1 and CDR2 sequences are SGHTA and FQGNSA. The V and J ends lost 1 base and 3 bases respectively, with 16 bases between them. CDR3 size: 17 residues. As DNA, the CDR3 is TGTGCCAGCAGCTTAGAAGATCGGGCTCAATTCAATCAGCCCCAGCATTTT. Encoded protein: CASSLEDRAQFNQPQHF.

This chain joins TRBV6-5 and TRBJ1-2; the D is unclear. From germline, CDR1 is MNHEY and CDR2 SVGAGI. The CDR3 is 13 amino acids. V was shortened by 6 bases and J by 4 bases, with 12 bases between the two germline ends. CDR3 DNA: TGTGCCAGCAGGACATCAGACGTCTATGGCTACACCTTC. Protein: CASRTSDVYGYTF.

This clonotype was picked up a small number of times. This chain links TRBV20-1 with TRBJ2-1, with 9 nucleotides matching TRBD1. J gave up 3 bases and V 4 bases, and 4 bases lay outside the gene matches. The CDR3 contains 14 residues. CDR1 and CDR2 from the germline V gene are DFQATT and SNEGSKA (reference sequence). The CDR3: CSAMTGGNYNEQFF. For the CDR3, the DNA is TGCAGTGCTATGACAGGGGGTAACTACAATGAGCAGTTCTTC.

This clonotype was seen more than once but under ten times. The CDR3 loop is CASSSMTGDTEAFF. The CDR3 region has the DNA TGCGCCAGCAGCTCGATGACAGGGGACACTGAAGCTTTCTTT. The genes are TRBV5-1 and TRBJ1-1; 8 bases agree with TRBD1. The V segment lost 3 bases and the J segment 3 bases; nucleotides outside the gene matches: 4. The CDR3 length is 14 residues. CDR1 is SGHRS, CDR2 YFSETQ, per germline.

This clonotype has just a few counts. The chain joins TRBV20-1 to TRBJ2-1; 8 bases match TRBD1. Germline-derived CDR1 and CDR2 are DFQATT and SNEGSKA (reference sequence). The V and J ends lost 2 bases and 6 bases, in that order; junction bases with no gene match: 6. CDR3 length: 14 residues. The CDR3: CSARQGAPANEQFF. CDR3 bases: TGCAGTGCTAGACAGGGGGCGCCTGCCAATGAGCAGTTCTTC.

Worth noting for this clonotype: The junction departs from the called germline gene at one end, perhaps through a read error. The V and J genes are TRBV27 and TRBJ1-1; 7 bases agree with TRBD1. The CDR3 is made up of 13 amino acids. Per germline, CDR1 MNHEY and CDR2 SMNVEV (reference sequence). The CDR3: CASRHSGGTEAYF. The CDR3 DNA reads TGTGCCAGCAGACACTCAGGGGGAACTGAAGCTTACTTT.

This clonotype has a handful of counts. The V gene is TRBV20-1, the J gene TRBJ2-7, with 7 positions matching TRBD1. CDR3 length equals 13 residues. Per the germline V gene, CDR1 is DFQATT and CDR2 is SNEGSKA (reference sequence). V shed 4 bases and J 2 bases; nucleotides not matched to a gene: 5. The CDR3 sequence: CSATRDRAYEQYF. The CDR3 DNA reads as TGCAGTGCTACCCGGGACAGAGCCTACGAGCAGTACTTC.

The chain has TRBV4-2 and TRBJ2-1; weak D call: TRBD1 (5 bases). Trimming took off 0 bases at V and 3 bases at J, with 12 bases between the two ends. In germline, CDR1 is LGHNA, CDR2 YNFKEQ. This CDR3 has 16 residues. In DNA form, the CDR3 reads TGTGCCAGCAGCCAAGATAAAGGTCAGGGCTACAATGAGCAGTTCTTC. This sequence encodes CASSQDKGQGYNEQFF.

The table lists this clonotype with many counts. The V and J genes are TRBV12-3 or TRBV12-4 and TRBJ2-5; D not resolved. This CDR3 comprises 13 residues. V dropped 5 bases and J dropped 8 bases, with 15 bases sitting between them. This CDR3 is CASSIGTDLTQYF. CDR3 bases: TGTGCCAGCAGTATTGGAACCGATCTCACCCAGTACTTC.

The chain has TRBV5-1 and TRBJ2-5; D is undetermined. The germline V and J ends were trimmed by 4 bases and 0 bases, with 10 bases remaining between them. Germline V CDR1 and CDR2: SGHRS, YFSETQ. This CDR3 comprises 14 residues. The CDR3 protein is CASSLGSDQETQYF. CDR3 nucleotide sequence: TGCGCCAGCAGCCTCGGATCAGACCAAGAGACCCAGTACTTC.

With respect to this clonotype: This may come from a read error, since a much larger clone is one base off. The V gene is TRBV29-1, the J gene TRBJ2-1; 7 bases align to TRBD1. The J call is uncertain, as TRBJ2-7 better fits the DNA end. Germline-derived CDR1 and CDR2 are SQVTM and ANQGSEA. The CDR3 has 15 amino acids. CDR3 sequence: CSVTGVRGPNNEQYF. CDR3 DNA sequence: TGCAGCGTCACAGGGGTGAGGGGCCCAAACAATGAGCAGTACTTC.

A few counts support this clonotype. The chain joins TRBV7-7 to TRBJ2-1; no clear D gene. CDR1 is SSHAT and CDR2 is FNYEAQ in the germline V gene (reference sequence). The V and J ends lost 1 base and 10 bases respectively, with 11 bases between them. The CDR3 extends over 13 amino acids. The CDR3 spells CASSLGSTSEQFF. CDR3 DNA: TGTGCCAGCAGCTTAGGGTCAACTTCGGAGCAGTTCTTC.

This chain joins TRBV10-3 and TRBJ1-2; maybe TRBD1 (6 bases). Germline V gives CDR1 ENHRY, CDR2 SYGVKD. The CDR3 contains 16 residues. Trimming removed 3 bases at V and 3 bases at J, with 17 bases between. The CDR3: CAISDFGGAAHYGYTF. The CDR3 coding sequence is TGTGCCATCAGTGATTTCGGGGGCGCTGCCCACTATGGCTACACCTTC.

The J gene is TRBJ2-1, the V gene TRBV2; 7 bases align to TRBD1. The CDR3 length is 13 residues. The V gene end was trimmed by 3 bases and the J gene end by 7 bases; junction bases not matched to a gene: 3. Germline lookup yields CDR1 SNHLY and CDR2 FYNNEI. For the CDR3, the DNA is TGTGCCAGCAGTGACGACAGGGAAAATGAGCAGTTCTTC. Translated, it gives CASSDDRENEQFF.

This rearrangement joins TRBV5-4 to TRBJ2-5; the D call may be TRBD1 or TRBD2 (5 bases each). Germline-derived CDR1 and CDR2 are SGHNT and YYREEE (reference sequence). The CDR3 contains 16 residues. The V and J ends lost 0 bases and 5 bases respectively, with 17 bases between them. The CDR3 nucleotides are TGTGCCAGCAGCTTGGGGGGCTCTCCGACGGGGGAGACCCAGTACTTC. Its protein product is CASSLGGSPTGETQYF.